Below are 28 T cell receptor beta chains sequenced from a single sample in a study of response to subunit inactivated influenza vaccine. TCRdb re-called the RT-PCR reads through MiXCR, storing one row per CDR3 protein. The table shows over 150,000 distinct CDR3 sequences, with approximately 11% occurring only once. Material: CD8+ T cells sorted from PBMCs, obtained around 25 months after vaccination. The source is a man aged 50 to 75 who received an inactivated influenza vaccine.

V usage is TRBV11-2 and J usage is TRBJ2-5, with D hard to call. V lost 5 bases to trimming and J lost 7 bases, with 11 bases between them. The CDR3 contains 12 residues. The germline V gene has CDR1 SGHAT and CDR2 FQNNGV. For the CDR3, the DNA is TGTGCCAGCAGCCAACCTACCCGGACCCAGTACTTC. It specifies CASSQPTRTQYF.

This clonotype appeared a few times. One base away lies a much larger clone, so this may be a sequencing read error. V and J are TRBV4-1 and TRBJ1-2; D call uncertain. The CDR3 sequence is 14 residues long. CDR1 MGHRA and CDR2 YSYEKL come from the germline V gene. In nucleotides, the CDR3 is TGCGCCTGCAGCCAAGCTCCGGGAAACTATGGCTACACCTTC. It encodes CACSQAPGNYGYTF.

This clonotype was seen a handful of times. The chain couples TRBV4-3 to TRBJ2-3, with D perhaps matching TRBD2 (6 bases). In germline, CDR1 is LGHNA, CDR2 YSLEER. CDR3 length: 16 residues. Trimming left V 0 bases short and J 1 base short, with 11 bases between. CDR3 protein: CASSQELERGTDTQYF. CDR3 bases: TGCGCCAGCAGCCAAGAACTAGAGCGGGGCACAGATACGCAGTATTTT.

This clonotype was detected only a few times. The genes are TRBV7-9 and TRBJ2-4, with TRBD2 matching 7 bases. CDR1 is SEHNR, CDR2 FQNEAQ, per germline (reference sequence). Trimming removed 5 bases from V and 8 bases from J; junction bases left unmatched: 9. This CDR3 spans 14 amino acids. DNA for the CDR3: TGTGCCAGCAGCATGGGACGGGGGGTGGACATTCAGTACTTC. Translation: CASSMGRGVDIQYF.

This chain links TRBV7-9 with TRBJ2-5, with 9 positions matching TRBD2. The CDR3 consists of 17 residues. The V segment lost 2 bases and the J segment 5 bases; nucleotides outside the gene matches: 12. Germline-derived CDR1 and CDR2 are SEHNR and FQNEAQ (reference sequence). The CDR3 sequence: CASSLSTLAGLGETQYF. The CDR3 bases are TGTGCCAGCAGCTTAAGCACCCTAGCGGGGCTTGGGGAGACCCAGTACTTC.

This clonotype was picked up many times. This chain connects TRBV5-6 to TRBJ1-6; TRBD1 agrees at 9 bases. Losses at the gene ends were 4 bases for V and 6 bases for J; bases not matched to a gene: 5. The CDR3 sequence is 15 residues long. Germline values: CDR1 SGHDT, CDR2 YYEEEE. The CDR3 nucleotides read TGTGCCAGCAGCGAGGGACAGGGCCTTAATTCACCCCTCCACTTT. Translating it yields CASSEGQGLNSPLHF.

The chain couples TRBV7-6 to TRBJ2-7; D possibly uses TRBD1 or TRBD2 (5 bases each). The CDR3 runs 14 residues. Trimming took 1 base from V and 4 from J, leaving 11 bases between them. CDR1 is SGHVS, CDR2 FNYEAQ, per germline. In nucleotides, the CDR3 is TGTGCCAGCAGCTTAGGGACGGGGCTATACGAGCAGTACTTC. Translated: CASSLGTGLYEQYF.

In this sample, this clonotype turned up a few times. The chain employs TRBV6-1 and TRBJ2-7, with D perhaps TRBD2 (5 bases). Germline V CDR1 and CDR2: MNHNS, SASEGT. The V end was cut by 5 bases, the J end by 1 base, with 12 bases between. The CDR3 has 14 residues. Written as DNA, the CDR3 is TGTGCCAGCAGTCGAGAAGGGAGTTCCTACGAGCAGTACTTC. This codes for CASSREGSSYEQYF.

This chain joins TRBV7-6 and TRBJ2-2; TRBD2 matches 9 bases. This CDR3 comprises 16 residues. Trimming took 3 bases from V and 3 from J; bases not matched to a gene: 5. Germline V gene sequence: CDR1 SGHVS, CDR2 FNYEAQ. This CDR3 is CASSFFSGSYTGELFF. CDR3 bases: TGTGCCAGCAGCTTCTTTAGCGGGAGTTACACCGGGGAGCTGTTTTTT.

This chain uses TRBV19 with TRBJ1-1; the match to TRBD1 covers 8 bases. The CDR3 consists of 15 residues. Germline values: CDR1 LNHDA, CDR2 SQIVND (reference sequence). The V and J ends lost 4 bases and 1 base, in that order; junction bases with no gene match: 5. The chain's CDR3 is CASSRTGTGNTEAFF. For the CDR3, the DNA is TGTGCCAGTAGTAGAACCGGGACAGGGAACACTGAAGCTTTCTTT. Using reference TRBV19 and TRBJ1-1 for the parts outside the CDR3, the full variable domain is DGGITQSPKYLFRKEGQNVTLSCEQNLNHDAMYWYRQDPGQGLRLIYYSQIVNDFQKGDIAEGYSVSREKKESFPLTVTSAQKNPTAFYLCASSRTGTGNTEAFFGQGTRLTVV.

At least ten counts were recorded for this clonotype. CDR3 nucleotides: TGCAGTGCTAGGGGGACTGGAACTAGCACAGATACGCAGTATTTT. This translates into CSARGTGTSTDTQYF. The J gene is TRBJ2-3, the V gene TRBV20-1; D may be TRBD2 (6 bases). CDR1 is DFQATT, CDR2 SNEGSKA, per germline (reference sequence). CDR3 length equals 15 residues. V gave up 3 bases and J gave up 0 bases, with 13 bases separating them.

The rearrangement uses TRBV7-4 and TRBJ2-1; D is undetermined. CDR1 is SGHVT, CDR2 SQSDAQ, per germline. The V and J ends lost 2 bases and 14 bases respectively, with 7 bases between them. This CDR3 is 10 amino acids long. The CDR3 coding sequence is TGTGCCAGCAGCTTAACGGCTAAGTTCTTC. Its translation: CASSLTAKFF.

This clonotype was recorded many times. The chain joins TRBV28 to TRBJ2-3; 8 nucleotides line up with TRBD2. The trim removed 6 bases at V and 0 bases at J, leaving 11 bases unmatched. Germline CDR1 MDHEN, CDR2 SYDVKM. The CDR3 consists of 17 residues. This chain's CDR3 is CASSSNRGGSSTDTQYF. DNA for the CDR3: TGTGCCAGCAGCTCCAATCGGGGGGGTTCTAGCACAGATACGCAGTATTTT.

There are many counts of this clonotype. The chain is built from TRBV20-1 and TRBJ2-3; a possible D gene is TRBD2 (6 bases). V was clipped by 2 bases and J by 1 base, with 16 bases between them. Germline lookup yields CDR1 DFQATT and CDR2 SNEGSKA (reference sequence). CDR3 length: 16 residues. CDR3 bases: TGCAGTGCTAGATCTTTAACGGGAGCAGGCACAGATACGCAGTATTTT. Translated, it gives CSARSLTGAGTDTQYF.

This clonotype was recorded at least ten times. V and J are TRBV28 and TRBJ2-6; D gene uncertain. Germline-derived CDR1 and CDR2 are MDHEN and SYDVKM. CDR3 length: 14 amino acids. Trimming took 5 bases from V and 1 from J, leaving 6 bases between them. CDR3: CASSGDSGANVLTF. CDR3 bases: TGTGCCAGCAGTGGGGATTCTGGGGCCAACGTCCTGACTTTC.

This clonotype was seen more than once but under ten times. CDR3 nucleotide sequence: TGTGCCAGCAGCCGAGGACAGGGCCTATTGGATGAAAAACTGTTTTTT. As protein: CASSRGQGLLDEKLFF. The chain recombines TRBV5-5 with TRBJ1-4, with 8 bases aligning to TRBD1. CDR1 and CDR2 (germline): SGHKS, YYEKEE (reference sequence). This CDR3 region has 16 residues. Unmatched junction bases numbered 11, after V lost 4 bases and J lost 6 bases.

V usage is TRBV5-1 and J usage is TRBJ1-1; the D gene is possibly TRBD1 (6 bases). This CDR3 spans 15 amino acids. The V end was cut by 4 bases, the J end by 0 bases, with 13 bases between. Looked up from germline, CDR1 is SGHRS and CDR2 is YFSETQ. DNA for the CDR3: TGCGCCAGCAGCCGGGACATCTTCATGAACACTGAAGCTTTCTTT. Protein product: CASSRDIFMNTEAFF.

This clonotype showed up just a few times. The chain links TRBV7-9 to TRBJ2-2; D gene ambiguous. The germline CDR1 and CDR2 sequences are SEHNR and FQNEAQ (reference sequence). V was trimmed by 1 base and J by 6 bases, leaving 9 bases between them. The CDR3 loop spans 14 amino acids. This CDR3 reads CASSLVEKPGELFF. The CDR3 region has the DNA TGTGCCAGCAGCTTAGTGGAGAAGCCCGGGGAGCTGTTTTTT.

Note on this clonotype: A much larger clone lies a single base off, so this may be a read error. This chain connects TRBV10-3 to TRBJ2-5; D is undetermined. The ends were cut back, 0 bases at V and 0 bases at J, with 8 bases in the middle. The CDR3 has 15 residues. Germline lookup yields CDR1 ENHRY and CDR2 SYGVKD. CDR3 bases: TGTGCCATCAGTGAGTCGTCAATTAACCAAGAGACCCAGTACTTC. It specifies CAISESSINQETQYF.

The rearrangement joins TRBV5-5 to TRBJ2-7; weak D call: TRBD2 (6 bases). CDR3 size: 14 residues. Germline V gene sequence: CDR1 SGHKS, CDR2 YYEKEE (reference sequence). V lost 0 bases and J 2 bases, leaving 9 bases between the germline ends. Here the CDR3 DNA reads TGTGCCAGCAGCTTGGGTCCGGGGGCCTACGAGCAGTACTTC. Protein sequence: CASSLGPGAYEQYF.

This clonotype was seen more than once but under ten times. This chain uses TRBV13 with TRBJ2-5, with 8 nucleotides matching TRBD1. The V and J ends lost 0 bases and 4 bases, in that order; junction bases with no gene match: 4. This CDR3 region has 15 residues. Germline CDR1 reads PRHDT; CDR2 reads FYEKMQ (reference sequence). In nucleotides, the CDR3 is TGTGCCAGCAGCTTAGGCCTAGGACAGGGAGAGACCCAGTACTTC. Its translation: CASSLGLGQGETQYF. Drawing the rest from reference TRBV13 and TRBJ2-5, the complete variable domain is AAGVIQSPRHLIKEKRETATLKCYPIPRHDTVYWYQQGPGQDPQFLISFYEKMQSDKGSIPDRFSAQQFSDYHSELNMSSLELGDSALYFCASSLGLGQGETQYFGPGTRLLVL.

This clonotype was seen ten or more times. The chain employs TRBV3-1 and TRBJ1-6, with 7 bases that match TRBD1. Germline trimming cut 1 base from V and 5 bases from J; bases unmatched to any gene: 5. The CDR3 spans 16 residues. Germline V gene sequence: CDR1 LGHDT, CDR2 YNNKEL (reference sequence). The CDR3, as DNA: TGTGCCAGCAGCCAAGTGACAGGGAAACATAATTCACCCCTCCACTTT. This sequence encodes CASSQVTGKHNSPLHF.

The chain links TRBV2 to TRBJ2-7; D call uncertain. The CDR3 is 13 residues long. Germline V gene lookup returns CDR1 SNHLY and CDR2 FYNNEI. Trimming pared 4 bases from V and 1 base from J, leaving 8 bases between. CDR3 bases: TGTGCCAGCAGTGTGAGCCAGTCCTACGAGCAGTACTTC. This codes for CASSVSQSYEQYF.

This clonotype has a handful of counts. The chain combines TRBV11-2 with TRBJ2-7; tentatively, D is TRBD2 (6 bases). V was clipped by 5 bases and J by 0 bases, with 20 bases between them. Germline lookup yields CDR1 SGHAT and CDR2 FQNNGV. The CDR3 sequence is 17 residues long. The CDR3 loop is CASSTRPGVGDSYEQYF. As DNA, the CDR3 is TGTGCCAGCAGCACTAGGCCGGGGGTCGGGGACTCCTACGAGCAGTACTTC.

This clonotype occurred a few times. J is TRBJ1-1 and V is TRBV20-1, with D possibly matching TRBD1 (6 bases). This CDR3 comprises 13 residues. Germline V gene lookup returns CDR1 DFQATT and CDR2 SNEGSKA (reference sequence). The V end lost 2 bases, the J end lost 2 bases, and 9 bases lay between the germline ends. CDR3 nucleotide sequence: TGCAGTGCTAGATGGACAGACAACACTGAAGCTTTCTTT. It specifies CSARWTDNTEAFF.

This clonotype has more than one count but fewer than ten. This chain connects TRBV29-1 to TRBJ2-5; no clear D. Trimming took 6 bases from V and 9 from J, leaving 20 bases between them. Per germline, CDR1 SQVTM and CDR2 ANQGSEA. The CDR3 runs 13 residues. CDR3 nucleotide sequence: TGCAGCGTGGAGATTGGAGCGACAACGGCCCAGTACTTC. Translated, it gives CSVEIGATTAQYF.

V gene TRBV9 combines with J gene TRBJ1-3; 8 nucleotides line up with TRBD1. With 2 bases clipped from V and 2 bases from J, the junction kept 3 bases outside the gene matches. CDR1 is SGDLS and CDR2 is YYNGEE in the germline V gene. The CDR3 loop spans 15 amino acids. In DNA, the CDR3 is TGTGCCAGCAGCGTTCACAGGGGGACTGGAAACACCATATATTTT. It is translated as CASSVHRGTGNTIYF.

This clonotype has at least ten counts. The chain uses TRBV29-1 and TRBJ2-3, with 7 bases matching TRBD1. The CDR3 is made up of 16 amino acids. Trimming cost V 0 bases and J 2 bases; bases outside gene matches: 8. CDR1 SQVTM and CDR2 ANQGSEA come from the germline V gene. The CDR3 coding sequence is TGCAGCGTTGAAGACCTGGCCAGGGGGATCACAGATACGCAGTATTTT. Translation gives CSVEDLARGITDTQYF.